These 6 T cell receptor beta chains share one sample of origin, sequenced in a study of regulatory T cells in long-lasting Graves disease. Time point of the sample: newly diagnosed GD, antithyroid drugs for less than 3 months. PBMCs provided the RNA from which the TCR library was made. iRepertoire HTBI primers and Arm-PCR of CDR3 regions built TCR beta libraries. TCRdb reprocessed the multiplex PCR reads via MiXCR and lists one record per CDR3 protein. The sample includes hundreds of thousands of distinct CDR3 sequences, roughly 15% of them seen just once. The sample also formed part of further work on T cells in Graves' hyperthyroidism and ophthalmopathy.

The sample here was peripheral blood mononuclear cells (PBMCs), taken at new diagnosis, from a patient treated with antithyroid drugs. The receptors come from a woman aged 25 to 45 with Graves disease.

This clonotype was observed at least ten times. V usage is TRBV20-1 and J usage is TRBJ1-6; the D is unclear. Trimming shortened V by 1 base and J by 6 bases, and 16 bases separated the two germline ends. From germline, CDR1 is DFQATT and CDR2 SNEGSKA (reference sequence). The CDR3 spans 16 residues. The CDR3 is CSARAGAGIINSPLHF. The DNA of the CDR3 is TGCAGTGCTAGAGCTGGTGCAGGAATTATTAATTCACCCCTCCACTTT.

The genes are TRBV5-1 and TRBJ2-7; D remains unclear. V lost 2 bases and J lost 3, with 15 bases in between. Germline CDR1 is SGHRS and CDR2 is YFSETQ. The CDR3 consists of 15 residues. The CDR3 DNA reads TGCGCCAGCAGCTTACAATCCAGCACAAGCTACGAGCAGTACTTC. This encodes CASSLQSSTSYEQYF.

Concerning this clonotype itself: This may be a read error: a much more frequent sequence differs by one nucleotide. The CDR3 ends on some other residue instead of the conserved phenylalanine or tryptophan, so this is likely a read error. V is TRBV7-9 and J is TRBJ2-1; no clear D gene. The better agreement between TRBJ2-4 and the DNA end casts doubt on the J call. There are 13 residues in the CDR3. Germline values: CDR1 SEHNR, CDR2 FQNEAQ (reference sequence). The CDR3 here is CASSLGQPDIQYL. The CDR3 coding sequence is TGTGCCAGCAGCTTAGGGCAGCCGGACATTCAGTACCTC.

At least ten counts were recorded for this clonotype. V usage is TRBV6-5 and J usage is TRBJ1-2; 7 bases are shared with TRBD1. The CDR3 is 15 amino acids. The germline V gene encodes CDR1 MNHEY and CDR2 SVGAGI. The trim removed 0 bases at V and 4 bases at J, leaving 5 bases unmatched. The CDR3 loop reads CASSYSSRDSYGYTF. The CDR3 DNA reads TGTGCCAGCAGTTACTCGTCCCGGGACAGCTATGGCTACACCTTC.

This clonotype turned up a few times. This chain connects TRBV18 to TRBJ2-7, with D unclear. The CDR3 runs to 12 residues. Germline CDR1 is KGHSH and CDR2 is LQKENI. V was shortened by 2 bases and J by 6 bases, with 8 bases between the two germline ends. CDR3 DNA: TGTGCCAGCTCACCAGTCTCGCTCGAGCAGTACTTC. This sequence encodes CASSPVSLEQYF.

This clonotype was counted many times. V gene TRBV6-2 or TRBV6-3 combines with J gene TRBJ2-1; 8 nucleotides match TRBD2. J was trimmed by 10 bases and V by 6 bases; bases with no gene match: 5. Germline V lookup: CDR1 MNHEY, CDR2 SVGEGT. This CDR3 region has 12 residues. The CDR3: CASSYRLAEQFF. CDR3 sequence (DNA): TGTGCCAGCAGCTATCGACTAGCGGAGCAGTTCTTC.